This T cell receptor (beta chain) comes out of a study of blood T cells in healthy people across ages. For the second PCR, which ran for about 6 to 11 cycles, a sample-barcoded 5' primer and a J-beta primer mix were used. Every cDNA molecule carried a tag from a template-switch adaptor bearing 12 random nucleotides. TCRdb passed the 5' RACE reads through MiXCR, listing each CDR3 protein once. Among approximately 2,000,000 distinct CDR3 sequences listed, roughly 43% were seen once. This clonotype was counted only a few times. The sample comprised blood. The receptor comes from a human donor in good health.

CDR3 region: CASMWGLSSYNSPLHF. The CDR3 DNA sequence: TGTGCCAGCATGTGGGGGTTAAGCTCCTATAATTCACCCCTCCACTTT. This chain uses TRBV6-5 with TRBJ1-6; D might be TRBD1 (5 bases). The germline V gene encodes CDR1 MNHEY and CDR2 SVGAGI. The ends were cut back, 7 bases at V and 0 bases at J, with 13 bases in the middle. The length of the CDR3 is 16 residues.